A selection of T cell receptor beta chains follows, all from one sample in a study of blood T cell repertoires in COVID-19. The table came from immunoSEQ multiplex PCR; TCRdb's copy has only in-frame clones and leaves some out. The table includes around 80,000 clones, under 85% detected once. Material: peripheral blood. These receptor sequences come from a human donor in a cohort sampled during active COVID-19. The CDR3 runs from the conserved cysteine through the conserved F or W. D genes are given only for firm matches. Rows give clone size only sometimes, using once, few, many, or a class for an expanded clone.

j_call v_call d_call clone_size cdr3_nt cdr3_aa
TRBJ2-2 TRBV29-1 - - TGCAGCGTTGATTCCGGGAACACCGGGGAGCTGTTTTTT CSVDSGNTGELFF
TRBJ2-3 TRBV5-4 TRBD2 - TGTGCCAGCAGGGCGACTAGCGGGGGGGCAGTAGATACGCAGTATTTT CASRATSGGAVDTQYF
TRBJ2-7 TRBV6-5 TRBD1 - TGTGCCAGCAGTTCCGGGACAGGGCTGAACGAGCAGTACTTC CASSSGTGLNEQYF
TRBJ2-1 TRBV5-1 TRBD1 - TGCGCCAGCAGGGGACAGGGGGGGATCAATGAGCAGTTCTTC CASRGQGGINEQFF
TRBJ2-2 TRBV19 TRBD1 - TGTGCCAGTAGACTCTCTAACAGGGGTGCCGGGGAGCTGTTTTTT CASRLSNRGAGELFF
TRBJ2-5 TRBV5-1 TRBD1 few TGCGCCAGCAGCTCACAGGGGGCCCAAGAGACCCAGTACTTC CASSSQGAQETQYF
TRBJ1-6 TRBV2 - - TGTGCCAGCAGTGAACTTCCTAATTCACCCCTCCACTTT CASSELPNSPLHF
TRBJ2-1 TRBV11-2 - - TGTGCCAGCAGCTCCAGGGGTAGCAATGAGCAGTTCTTC CASSSRGSNEQFF
TRBJ2-3 TRBV5-1 TRBD2 once TGCGCCAGCAGCCCGGCGGGCCGCGGGGGGGGACGGGCAGATACGCAGTATTTT CASSPAGRGGGRADTQYF
TRBJ2-1 TRBV9 - - TGTGCCAGCAGCCACTTAGGGACATACAATGAGCAGTTCTTC CASSHLGTYNEQFF
TRBJ1-4 TRBV19 - - TGTGCCAGTAGTACTTTTTTTGCAACTAATGAAAAACTGTTTTTT CASSTFFATNEKLFF
TRBJ1-6 TRBV5-4 TRBD1 few TGTGCCAGCAGCAACGGACAGGTCTATAATTCACCCCTCCACTTT CASSNGQVYNSPLHF
TRBJ1-6 TRBV6-4 - few TGTGCCAGCCGGTCACCCCTCCACTTT CASRSPLHF
TRBJ2-1 TRBV21-1 - once TGTGCCAGCAGCATTCCGGGACAGGAGGACAATGAGCAGTTCTTC CASSIPGQEDNEQFF
TRBJ2-3 TRBV7-3 - - TGTGCCAGCAGCTTAAATCTAGCGTTCACAGATACGCAGTATTTT CASSLNLAFTDTQYF
TRBJ2-1 TRBV19 TRBD2 - TGTGCCAGTAGCCTAGTCGGAGGGAGCGGGGGGGCGAGTGAGCAGTTCTTC CASSLVGGSGGASEQFF
TRBJ2-7 TRBV5-8 - - TGTGCCAGCAGCTTGTATTTCAGGGCCTCCTACGAGCAGTACTTC CASSLYFRASYEQYF
TRBJ2-3 TRBV4-1 TRBD2 - TGCGCCAGCAGCCAAGATATACTAGCGGGGGGGCCTGATACGCAGTATTTT CASSQDILAGGPDTQYF
TRBJ1-5 TRBV30 - - TGTGCCTGGAGTGTCGACAGTTCTCCCAATCAGCCCCAGCATTTT CAWSVDSSPNQPQHF
TRBJ1-1 TRBV6-1 - - TGTGCCAGCAGTGAACAGGGGTACACTGAAGCTTTCTTT CASSEQGYTEAFF
TRBJ1-1 TRBV27 TRBD1 - TGTGCCAGCAGTTTATTGGGACAGTCGAACACTGAAGCTTTCTTT CASSLLGQSNTEAFF
TRBJ2-3 TRBV7-3 - once TGTGCCAGCAGCTACACTGCGGGAAAAGATACGCAGTATTTT CASSYTAGKDTQYF
TRBJ1-1 TRBV6-5 - few TGTGCCAGCAGTCGACAGCAGAACACTGAAGCTTTCTTT CASSRQQNTEAFF
TRBJ2-7 TRBV5-5 TRBD1 - TGTGCCAGCAGCTTGGCCCCGACAGGGAAGGGCGAGCAGTACTTC CASSLAPTGKGEQYF
TRBJ1-2 TRBV30 - few TGTGCCTGGAGTGTACGTGCGACAGAATACACCTTC CAWSVRATEYTF
TRBJ1-6 TRBV15 - once TGTGCCACCAGCAGGGAACAGGGCAGTGGGTATAATTCACCCCTCCACTTT CATSREQGSGYNSPLHF
TRBJ1-2 TRBV28 TRBD1 - TGTGCCAGCAGGCCACAGGGGGCTAACTATGGCTACACCTTC CASRPQGANYGYTF
TRBJ1-5 TRBV28 - - TGTGCCAGCAGTTTCTATAGGGGAAGGGGCAATCAGCCCCAGCATTTT CASSFYRGRGNQPQHF
TRBJ2-7 TRBV9 TRBD1 - TGTGCCAGCAGCGTCCGGCAGGGGGCGGGCGAGCAGTACTTC CASSVRQGAGEQYF
TRBJ2-1 TRBV5-6 - - TGTGCCAGCAGCAACAGACCTATCTACAATGAGCAGTTCTTC CASSNRPIYNEQFF
TRBJ1-1 TRBV7-3 - - TGTGCCAGCAGCCCAAGCCCGACAGTATTGGCCACTGAAGCTTTCTTT CASSPSPTVLATEAFF
TRBJ2-3 TRBV20-1 TRBD2 - TGCAGTGCTAGTTCCAGCGGGGGTGACACAGATACGCAGTATTTT CSASSSGGDTDTQYF
TRBJ1-6 TRBV25-1 TRBD1 - TGTGCCAGCAGTGAACGACAGGGAAATTCACCCCTCCACTTT CASSERQGNSPLHF
TRBJ2-3 TRBV27 TRBD2 - TGTGCCAGCAGTCGGCGGGACAGCCGTCTCTCTAGGCTAGCGGGGGCCGACACAGATACGCAGTATTTT CASSRRDSRLSRLAGADTDTQYF
TRBJ2-3 TRBV24-1 TRBD1 - TGTGCCACCAGTGATCCGACAGGGACGGGGACAGATACGCAGTATTTT CATSDPTGTGTDTQYF
TRBJ2-5 TRBV19 TRBD2 - TGTGCCAGTAGTATTCGAGCGGGGGAGACTACCCAGTACTTC CASSIRAGETTQYF
TRBJ2-7 TRBV10-1 - - TGCGCCAGCAGCCCCGGGGTCGGCGAGCAGTACTTC CASSPGVGEQYF
TRBJ2-5 TRBV11-3 - few TGTGCCAGCAGCCTCGCGGAAGAGACCCAGTACTTC CASSLAEETQYF
TRBJ1-2 TRBV9 TRBD1 - TGTGCCAGCAGCGTAGTGGACAGGGGTGGCTACACCTTC CASSVVDRGGYTF
TRBJ2-3 TRBV28 TRBD2 - TGTGCCAGCAGCCCTCCTAGCGGGAGCAAAGATACGCAGTATTTT CASSPPSGSKDTQYF
TRBJ2-1 TRBV7-3 TRBD2 - TGTGCCAGCAGCTCCCGGACTAGCGGGAACAATGAGCAGTTCTTC CASSSRTSGNNEQFF
TRBJ1-4 TRBV5-4 TRBD1 few TGTGCCAGCAGCTCTCAGGGGGAATATGAAAAACTGTTTTTT CASSSQGEYEKLFF
TRBJ2-3 TRBV11-3 TRBD2 - TGTGCCAGCAGCCCAGGACTAGCGGGAGTCCCCTCAACGCAGTATTTT CASSPGLAGVPSTQYF
TRBJ1-6 TRBV7-8 TRBD1 - TGTGCCAGCAGCCAACCACTCGACAGGGTTAATTCACCCCTCCACTTT CASSQPLDRVNSPLHF
TRBJ2-5 TRBV5-1 TRBD1 - TGCGCCAGCAGCAGTACAGGGGGCCAAGAGACCCAGTACTTC CASSSTGGQETQYF
TRBJ2-1 TRBV5-4 - - TGTGCCAGCAGCTTGGCTGGGGCCACTTACAATGAGCAGTTCTTC CASSLAGATYNEQFF
TRBJ1-5 TRBV29-1 - - TGCAGCGTTGGAGGGAGCAATCAGCCCCAGCATTTT CSVGGSNQPQHF
TRBJ2-7 TRBV7-2 - - TGTGCCAGCAGCCTAGATAGTAGCCCCACCTACGAGCAGTACTTC CASSLDSSPTYEQYF
TRBJ1-3 TRBV3-1/TRBV3-2 - - TGTGCCAGCAGCCAAGATAGGGACATGCGGGACACCATATATTTT CASSQDRDMRDTIYF
TRBJ1-6 TRBV28 - - TGTGCCAGCAGTTTTACCCAGTATAATTCACCCCTCCACTTT CASSFTQYNSPLHF
TRBJ1-4 TRBV2 TRBD1 - TGTGCCAGCCGCAGGACAGGGGTTGAAAAACTGTTTTTT CASRRTGVEKLFF
TRBJ2-1 TRBV5-6 - - TGTGCCAGCAGCTTGCGCGGCTTTGGGACTGACGAGCAGTTCTTC CASSLRGFGTDEQFF